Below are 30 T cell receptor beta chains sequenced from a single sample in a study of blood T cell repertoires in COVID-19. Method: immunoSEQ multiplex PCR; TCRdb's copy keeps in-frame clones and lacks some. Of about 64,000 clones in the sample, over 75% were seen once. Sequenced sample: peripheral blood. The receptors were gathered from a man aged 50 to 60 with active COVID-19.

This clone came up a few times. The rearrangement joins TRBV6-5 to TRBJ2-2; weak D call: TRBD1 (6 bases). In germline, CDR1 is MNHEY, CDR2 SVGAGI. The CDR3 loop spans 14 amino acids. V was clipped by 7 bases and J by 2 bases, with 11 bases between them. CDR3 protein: CASIMDRNTGELFF. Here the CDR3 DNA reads TGTGCCAGCATTATGGACAGAAACACCGGGGAGCTGTTTTTT.

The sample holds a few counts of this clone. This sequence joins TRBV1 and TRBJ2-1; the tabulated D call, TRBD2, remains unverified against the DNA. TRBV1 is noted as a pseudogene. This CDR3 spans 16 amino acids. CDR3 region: CTSSQVSGTPYNEQFF. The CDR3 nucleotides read TGCACCAGCAGCCAAGTTAGCGGGACCCCCTACAATGAGCAGTTCTTC.

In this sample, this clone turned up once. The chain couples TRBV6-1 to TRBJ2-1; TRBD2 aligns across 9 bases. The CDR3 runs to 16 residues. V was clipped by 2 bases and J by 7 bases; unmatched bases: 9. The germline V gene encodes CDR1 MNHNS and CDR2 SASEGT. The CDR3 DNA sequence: TGTGCCAGCAGTGAAAAGCGGGCTAGCGGGGTTAATGAGCAGTTCTTC. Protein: CASSEKRASGVNEQFF.

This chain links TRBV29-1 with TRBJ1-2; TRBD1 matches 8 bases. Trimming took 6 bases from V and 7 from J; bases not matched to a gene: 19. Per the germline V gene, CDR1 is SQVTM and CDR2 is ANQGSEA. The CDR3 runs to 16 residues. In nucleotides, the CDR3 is TGCAGCGTCCTACCCATGCAGAGCAGGGGGCTTAGTGGCTACACCTTC. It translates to CSVLPMQSRGLSGYTF. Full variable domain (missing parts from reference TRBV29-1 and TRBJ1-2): SAVISQKPSRDICQRGTSLTIQCQVDSQVTMMFWYRQQPGQSLTLIATANQGSEATYESGFVIDKFPISRPNLTFSTLTVSNMSPEDSSIYLCSVLPMQSRGLSGYTFGSGTRLTVV.

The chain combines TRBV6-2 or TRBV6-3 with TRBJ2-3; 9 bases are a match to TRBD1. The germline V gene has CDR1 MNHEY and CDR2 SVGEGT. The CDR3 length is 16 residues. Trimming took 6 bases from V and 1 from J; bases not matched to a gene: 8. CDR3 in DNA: TGTGCCAGCAGCCCTAGACAGGGGGATGGCACAGATACGCAGTATTTT. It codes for CASSPRQGDGTDTQYF.

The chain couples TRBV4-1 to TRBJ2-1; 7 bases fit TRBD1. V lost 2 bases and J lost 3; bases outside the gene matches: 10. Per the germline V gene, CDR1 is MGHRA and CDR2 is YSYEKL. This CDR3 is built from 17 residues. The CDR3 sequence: CASSQPGMSGGYNEQFF. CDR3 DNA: TGCGCCAGCAGCCAACCCGGAATGTCAGGGGGCTACAATGAGCAGTTCTTC.

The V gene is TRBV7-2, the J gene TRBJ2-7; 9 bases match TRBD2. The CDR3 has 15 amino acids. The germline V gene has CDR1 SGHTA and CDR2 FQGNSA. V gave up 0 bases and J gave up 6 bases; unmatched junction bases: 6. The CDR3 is CASSLAAGGPGEQYF. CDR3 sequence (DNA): TGTGCCAGCAGCTTAGCGGCGGGAGGGCCGGGCGAGCAGTACTTC.

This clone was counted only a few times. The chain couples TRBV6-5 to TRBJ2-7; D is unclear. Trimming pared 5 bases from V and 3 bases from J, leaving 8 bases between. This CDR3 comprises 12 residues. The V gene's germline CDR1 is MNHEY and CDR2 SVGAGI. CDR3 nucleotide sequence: TGTGCCAGCAGTCCAACAAACTACGAGCAGTACTTC. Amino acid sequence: CASSPTNYEQYF.

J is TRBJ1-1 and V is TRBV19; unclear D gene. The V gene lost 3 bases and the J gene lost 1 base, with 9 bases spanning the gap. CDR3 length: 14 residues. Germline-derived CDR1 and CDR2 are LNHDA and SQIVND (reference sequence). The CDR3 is CASSIADQNTEAFF. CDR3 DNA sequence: TGTGCCAGTAGTATCGCGGATCAGAACACTGAAGCTTTCTTT.

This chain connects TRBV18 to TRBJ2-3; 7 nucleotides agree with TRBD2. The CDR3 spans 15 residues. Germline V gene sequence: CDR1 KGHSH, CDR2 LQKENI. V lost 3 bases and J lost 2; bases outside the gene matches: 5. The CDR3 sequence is CASSPRGVNTDTQYF. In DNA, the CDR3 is TGTGCCAGCTCACCCCGGGGGGTCAACACAGATACGCAGTATTTT.

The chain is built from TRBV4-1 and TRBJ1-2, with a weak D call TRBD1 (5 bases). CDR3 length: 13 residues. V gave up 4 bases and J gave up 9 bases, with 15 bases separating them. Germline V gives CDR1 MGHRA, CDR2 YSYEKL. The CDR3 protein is CASSPAIDRRYTF. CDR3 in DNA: TGCGCCAGCAGCCCTGCTATTGACAGACGCTACACCTTC.

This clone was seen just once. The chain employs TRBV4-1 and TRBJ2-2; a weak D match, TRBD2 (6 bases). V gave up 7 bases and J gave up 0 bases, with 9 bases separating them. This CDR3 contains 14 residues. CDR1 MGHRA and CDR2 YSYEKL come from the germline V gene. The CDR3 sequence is CASKEGPNTGELFF. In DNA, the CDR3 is TGCGCCAGCAAGGAGGGTCCGAACACCGGGGAGCTGTTTTTT.

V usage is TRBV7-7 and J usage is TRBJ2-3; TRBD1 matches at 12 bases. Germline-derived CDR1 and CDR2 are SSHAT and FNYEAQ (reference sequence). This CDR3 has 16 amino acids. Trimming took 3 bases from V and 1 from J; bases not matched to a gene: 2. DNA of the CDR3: TGTGCCAGCAGCTTCGGGACAGGGGGCGGCACAGATACGCAGTATTTT. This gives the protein CASSFGTGGGTDTQYF. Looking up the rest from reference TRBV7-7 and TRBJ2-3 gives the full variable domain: GAGVSQSPRYKVTKRGQDVTLRCDPISSHATLYWYQQALGQGPEFLTYFNYEAQPDKSGLPSDRFSAERPEGSISTLTIQRTEQRDSAMYRCASSFGTGGGTDTQYFGPGTRLTVL.

CDR3 nucleotides: TGTGCCAGCAGCTTCGGACTAGCGGTTTCCTACAATGAGCAGTTCTTC. The encoded protein is CASSFGLAVSYNEQFF. The chain carries TRBV7-9 and TRBJ2-1; 10 nucleotides line up with TRBD2. The CDR3 has 16 residues. V trimming: 3 bases; J trimming: 1 base; junction bases outside the gene matches: 3. Per the germline V gene, CDR1 is SEHNR and CDR2 is FQNEAQ (reference sequence).

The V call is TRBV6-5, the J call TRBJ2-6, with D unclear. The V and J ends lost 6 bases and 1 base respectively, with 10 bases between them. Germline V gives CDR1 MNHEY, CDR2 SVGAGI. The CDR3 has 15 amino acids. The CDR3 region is CASSLRRSGANVLTF. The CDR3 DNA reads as TGTGCCAGCAGCCTTCGTCGGTCTGGGGCCAACGTCCTGACTTTC.

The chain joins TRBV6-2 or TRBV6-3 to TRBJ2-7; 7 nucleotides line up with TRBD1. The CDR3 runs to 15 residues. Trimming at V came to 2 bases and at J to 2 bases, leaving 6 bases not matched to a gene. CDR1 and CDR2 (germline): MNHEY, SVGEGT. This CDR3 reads CASSYRGLTPYEQYF. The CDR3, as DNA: TGTGCCAGCAGTTACAGGGGGCTAACCCCCTACGAGCAGTACTTC.

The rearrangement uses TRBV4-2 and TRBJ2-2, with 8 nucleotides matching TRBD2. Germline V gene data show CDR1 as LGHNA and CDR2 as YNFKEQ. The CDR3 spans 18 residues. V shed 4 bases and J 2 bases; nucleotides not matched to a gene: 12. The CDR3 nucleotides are TGTGCCAGCAGCCCGCGACTGCAGCGGGGGAAAAACACCGGGGAGCTGTTTTTT. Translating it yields CASSPRLQRGKNTGELFF.

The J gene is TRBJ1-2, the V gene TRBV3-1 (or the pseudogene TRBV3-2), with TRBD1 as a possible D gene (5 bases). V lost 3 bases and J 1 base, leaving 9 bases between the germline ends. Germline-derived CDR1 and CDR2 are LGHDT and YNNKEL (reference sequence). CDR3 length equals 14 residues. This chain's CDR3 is CASSQTQGNYGYTF. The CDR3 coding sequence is TGTGCCAGCAGCCAGACTCAGGGTAACTATGGCTACACCTTC.

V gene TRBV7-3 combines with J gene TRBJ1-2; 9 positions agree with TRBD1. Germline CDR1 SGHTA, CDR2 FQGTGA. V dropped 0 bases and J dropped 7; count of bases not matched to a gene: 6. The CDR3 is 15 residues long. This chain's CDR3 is CASSLTPTGGSGYTF. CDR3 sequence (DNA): TGTGCCAGCAGCTTAACCCCGACAGGGGGAAGTGGCTACACCTTC.

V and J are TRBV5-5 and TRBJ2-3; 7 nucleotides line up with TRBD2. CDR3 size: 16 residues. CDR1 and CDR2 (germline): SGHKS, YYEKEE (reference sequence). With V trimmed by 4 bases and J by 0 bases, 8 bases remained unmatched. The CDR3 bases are TGTGCCAGCAGCCCAATAGCGGGTCCTAGCACAGATACGCAGTATTTT. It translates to CASSPIAGPSTDTQYF.

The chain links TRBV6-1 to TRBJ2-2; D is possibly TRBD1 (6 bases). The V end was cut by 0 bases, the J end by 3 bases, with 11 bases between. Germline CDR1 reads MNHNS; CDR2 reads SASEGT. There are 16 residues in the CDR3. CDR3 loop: CASSEAQGLDTGELFF. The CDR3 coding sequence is TGTGCCAGCAGTGAAGCGCAGGGGTTGGACACCGGGGAGCTGTTTTTT.

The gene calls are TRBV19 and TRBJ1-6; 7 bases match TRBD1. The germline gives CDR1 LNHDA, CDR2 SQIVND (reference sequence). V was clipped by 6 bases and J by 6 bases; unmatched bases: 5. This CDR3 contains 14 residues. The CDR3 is CASSDRDSNSPLHF. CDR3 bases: TGTGCCAGTAGCGACCGGGACAGTAATTCACCCCTCCACTTT.

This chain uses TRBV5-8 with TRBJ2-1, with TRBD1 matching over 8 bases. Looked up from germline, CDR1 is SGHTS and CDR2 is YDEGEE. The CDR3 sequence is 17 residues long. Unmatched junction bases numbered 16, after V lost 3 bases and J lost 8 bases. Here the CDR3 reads CASSSEQTGDLHDEQFF. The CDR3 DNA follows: TGTGCCAGCAGCTCTGAGCAGACAGGGGATTTACACGATGAGCAGTTCTTC.

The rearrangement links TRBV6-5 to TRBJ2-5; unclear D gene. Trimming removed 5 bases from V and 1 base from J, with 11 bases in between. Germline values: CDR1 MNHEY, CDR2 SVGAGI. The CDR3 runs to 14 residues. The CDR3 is CASSQRRVQETQYF. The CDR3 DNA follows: TGTGCCAGCAGTCAGAGACGGGTCCAAGAGACCCAGTACTTC.

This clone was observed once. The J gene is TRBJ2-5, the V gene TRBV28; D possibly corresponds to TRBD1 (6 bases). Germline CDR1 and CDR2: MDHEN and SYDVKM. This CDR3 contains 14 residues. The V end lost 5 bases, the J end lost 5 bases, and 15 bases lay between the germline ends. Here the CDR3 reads CASSTTQGRETQYF. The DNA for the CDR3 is TGTGCCAGCAGTACTACACAGGGCCGGGAGACCCAGTACTTC.

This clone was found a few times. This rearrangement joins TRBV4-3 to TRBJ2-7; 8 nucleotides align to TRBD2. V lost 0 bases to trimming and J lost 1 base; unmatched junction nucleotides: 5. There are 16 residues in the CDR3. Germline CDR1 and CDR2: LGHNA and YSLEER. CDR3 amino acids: CASSQDAGRVSYEQYF. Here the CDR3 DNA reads TGCGCCAGCAGCCAAGATGCCGGGAGGGTATCCTACGAGCAGTACTTC.

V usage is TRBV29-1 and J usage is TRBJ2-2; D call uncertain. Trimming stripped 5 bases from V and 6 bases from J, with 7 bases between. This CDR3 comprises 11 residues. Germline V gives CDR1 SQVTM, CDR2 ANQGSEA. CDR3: CSVLVSGELFF. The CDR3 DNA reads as TGCAGCGTTCTTGTGTCCGGGGAGCTGTTTTTT.

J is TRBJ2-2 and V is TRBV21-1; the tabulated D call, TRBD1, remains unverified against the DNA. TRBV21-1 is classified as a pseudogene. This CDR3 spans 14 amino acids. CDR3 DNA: TGTGCCAGCAGCATTTTCAGGGTACCGGGGGAGCTGTTTTTT. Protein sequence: CASSIFRVPGELFF.

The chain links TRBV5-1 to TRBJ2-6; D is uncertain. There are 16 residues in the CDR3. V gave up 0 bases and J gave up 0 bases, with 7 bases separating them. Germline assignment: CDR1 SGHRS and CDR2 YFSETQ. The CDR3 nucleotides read TGCGCCAGCAGCTTGGGACACAACTCTGGGGCCAACGTCCTGACTTTC. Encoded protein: CASSLGHNSGANVLTF.

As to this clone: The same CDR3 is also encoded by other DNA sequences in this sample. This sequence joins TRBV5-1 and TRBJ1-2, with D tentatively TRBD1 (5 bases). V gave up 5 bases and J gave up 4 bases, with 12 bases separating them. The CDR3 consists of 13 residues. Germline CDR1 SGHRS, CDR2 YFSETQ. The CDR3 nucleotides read TGCGCCAGCAGGGCGGGGGGGGGCTATGGCTACACCTTC. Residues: CASRAGGGYGYTF.